This T cell receptor (beta chain) was profiled in a study of blood T cell repertoires in COVID-19. Study information: Donors in the United States, Italy and Spain gave samples during acute or convalescent COVID-19.

Assay: immunoSEQ multiplex PCR; the TCRdb copy retains only in-frame clones and omits some. In the table there are over 200,000 clones, roughly 87% of which are singletons. Sequenced material: peripheral blood. This receptor was taken from a man between 40 and 49 years old with active or convalescent COVID-19.

The CDR3 DNA sequence: TGCGCCAGCAGCTTGAGGGGGGGTAGCTCCTACGAGCAGTACTTC. Protein sequence: CASSLRGGSSYEQYF. This chain connects TRBV5-1 to TRBJ2-7; maybe TRBD2 (7 bases). This CDR3 has 15 amino acids. Germline assignment: CDR1 SGHRS and CDR2 YFSETQ. Trimming took 1 base from V and 0 from J, leaving 11 bases between them.